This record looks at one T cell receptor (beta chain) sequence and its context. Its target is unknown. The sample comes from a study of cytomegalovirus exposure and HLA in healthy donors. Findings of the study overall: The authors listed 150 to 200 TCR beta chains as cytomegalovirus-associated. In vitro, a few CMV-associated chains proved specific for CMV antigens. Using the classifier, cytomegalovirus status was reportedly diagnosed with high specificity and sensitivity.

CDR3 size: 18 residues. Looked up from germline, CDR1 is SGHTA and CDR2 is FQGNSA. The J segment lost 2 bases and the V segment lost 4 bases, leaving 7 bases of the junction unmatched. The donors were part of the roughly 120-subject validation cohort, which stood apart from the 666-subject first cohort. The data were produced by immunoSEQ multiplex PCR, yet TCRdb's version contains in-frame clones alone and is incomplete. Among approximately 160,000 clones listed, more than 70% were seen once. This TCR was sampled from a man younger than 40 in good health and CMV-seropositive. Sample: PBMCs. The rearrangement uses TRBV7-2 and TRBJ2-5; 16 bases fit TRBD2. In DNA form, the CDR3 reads TGTGCCAGCAGCTGGCCGGGACTAGCGGGAGGGCTTCAAGAGACCCAGTACTTC. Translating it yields CASSWPGLAGGLQETQYF. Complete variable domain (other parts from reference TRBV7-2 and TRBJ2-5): GAGVSQSPSNKVTEKGKDVELRCDPISGHTALYWYRQSLGQGLEFLIYFQGNSAPDKSGLPSDRFSAERTGGSVSTLTIQRTQQEDSAVYLCASSWPGLAGGLQETQYFGPGTRLLVL.